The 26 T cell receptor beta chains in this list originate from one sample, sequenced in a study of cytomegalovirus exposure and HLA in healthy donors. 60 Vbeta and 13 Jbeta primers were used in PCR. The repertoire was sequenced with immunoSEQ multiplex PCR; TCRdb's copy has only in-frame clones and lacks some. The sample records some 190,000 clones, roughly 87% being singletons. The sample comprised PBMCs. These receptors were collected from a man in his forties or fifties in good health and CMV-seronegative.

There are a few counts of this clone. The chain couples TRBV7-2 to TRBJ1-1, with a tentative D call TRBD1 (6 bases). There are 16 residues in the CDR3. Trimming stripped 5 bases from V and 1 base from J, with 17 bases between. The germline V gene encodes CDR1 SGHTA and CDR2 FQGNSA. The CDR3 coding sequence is TGTGCCAGCAGCCAAGGGGCGACAGGAGGGAACACTGAAGCTTTCTTT. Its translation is CASSQGATGGNTEAFF. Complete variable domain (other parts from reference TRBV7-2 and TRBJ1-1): GAGVSQSPSNKVTEKGKDVELRCDPISGHTALYWYRQSLGQGLEFLIYFQGNSAPDKSGLPSDRFSAERTGGSVSTLTIQRTQQEDSAVYLCASSQGATGGNTEAFFGQGTRLTVV.

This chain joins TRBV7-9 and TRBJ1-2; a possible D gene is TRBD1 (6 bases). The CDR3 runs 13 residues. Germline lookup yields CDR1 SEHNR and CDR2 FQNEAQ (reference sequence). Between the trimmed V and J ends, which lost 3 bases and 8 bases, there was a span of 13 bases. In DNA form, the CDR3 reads TGTGCCAGCAGCTTGGAACAGGGAGTCGGCTACACCTTC. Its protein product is CASSLEQGVGYTF.

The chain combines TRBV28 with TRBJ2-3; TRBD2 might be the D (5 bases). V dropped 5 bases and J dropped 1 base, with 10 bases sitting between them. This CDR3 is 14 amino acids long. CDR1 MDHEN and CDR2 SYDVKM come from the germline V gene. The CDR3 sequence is CASSLARRTDTQYF. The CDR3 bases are TGTGCCAGCAGTCTAGCCAGACGCACAGATACGCAGTATTTT.

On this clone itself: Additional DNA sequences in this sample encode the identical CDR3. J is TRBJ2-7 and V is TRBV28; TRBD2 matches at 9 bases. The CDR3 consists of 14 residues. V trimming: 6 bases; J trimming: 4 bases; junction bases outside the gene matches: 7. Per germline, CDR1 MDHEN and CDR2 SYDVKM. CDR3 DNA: TGTGCCAGCAGCCGTAGCGGGAGTCCTTACGAGCAGTACTTC. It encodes CASSRSGSPYEQYF.

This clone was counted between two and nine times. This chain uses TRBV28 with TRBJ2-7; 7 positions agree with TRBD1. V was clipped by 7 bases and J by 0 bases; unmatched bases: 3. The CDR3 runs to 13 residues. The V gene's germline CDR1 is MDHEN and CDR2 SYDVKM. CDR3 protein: CASNDRDSYEQYF. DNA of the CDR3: TGTGCCAGCAATGACAGGGACTCCTACGAGCAGTACTTC.

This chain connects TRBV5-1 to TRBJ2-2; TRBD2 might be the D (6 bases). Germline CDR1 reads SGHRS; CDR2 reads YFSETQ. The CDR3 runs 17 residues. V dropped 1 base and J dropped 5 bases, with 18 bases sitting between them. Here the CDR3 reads CASSLLAGRMRTGELFF. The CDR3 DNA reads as TGCGCCAGCAGCTTGTTGGCGGGAAGAATGAGGACCGGGGAGCTGTTTTTT.

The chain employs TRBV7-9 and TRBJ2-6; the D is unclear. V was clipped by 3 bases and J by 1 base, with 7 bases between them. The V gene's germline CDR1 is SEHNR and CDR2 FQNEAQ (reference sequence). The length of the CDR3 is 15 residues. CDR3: CASSLAGSGANVLTF. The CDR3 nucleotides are TGTGCCAGCAGCTTGGCAGGTTCTGGGGCCAACGTCCTGACTTTC.

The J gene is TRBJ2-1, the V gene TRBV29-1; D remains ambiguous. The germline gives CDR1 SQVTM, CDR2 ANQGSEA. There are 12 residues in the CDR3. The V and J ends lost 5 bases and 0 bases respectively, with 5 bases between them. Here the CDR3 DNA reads TGCAGCGTTTTCCTCTCCTACAATGAGCAGTTCTTC. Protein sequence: CSVFLSYNEQFF.

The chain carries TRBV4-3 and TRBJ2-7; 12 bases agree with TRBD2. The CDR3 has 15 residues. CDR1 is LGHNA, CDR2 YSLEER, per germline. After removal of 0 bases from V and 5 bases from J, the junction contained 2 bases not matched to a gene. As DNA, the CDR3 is TGCGCCAGCAGCCAAGATAGACTAGCGGGAGACGAGCAGTACTTC. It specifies CASSQDRLAGDEQYF.

CDR3 residues: CASSIGGSSNQPQHF. CDR3 in DNA: TGTGCCAGTAGTATAGGCGGTTCTAGCAATCAGCCCCAGCATTTT. This chain joins TRBV19 and TRBJ1-5; D remains ambiguous. This CDR3 contains 15 residues. Trimming left V 1 base short and J 0 bases short, with 7 bases between. CDR1 is LNHDA, CDR2 SQIVND, per germline (reference sequence).

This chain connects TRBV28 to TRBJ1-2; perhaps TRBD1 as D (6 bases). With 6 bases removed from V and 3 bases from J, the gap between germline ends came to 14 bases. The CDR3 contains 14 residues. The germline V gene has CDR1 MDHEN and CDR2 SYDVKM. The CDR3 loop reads CASRETGAYYGYTF. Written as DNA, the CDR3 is TGTGCCAGCAGGGAGACAGGAGCCTACTATGGCTACACCTTC.

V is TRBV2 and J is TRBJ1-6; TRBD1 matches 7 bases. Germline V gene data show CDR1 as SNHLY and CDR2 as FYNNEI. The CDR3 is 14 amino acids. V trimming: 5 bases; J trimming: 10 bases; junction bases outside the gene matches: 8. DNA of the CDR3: TGTGCCAGCAGTCGACAGGGAAACGGATCACCCCTCCACTTT. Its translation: CASSRQGNGSPLHF. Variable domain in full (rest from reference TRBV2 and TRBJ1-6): EPEVTQTPSHQVTQMGQEVILRCVPISNHLYFYWYRQILGQKVEFLVSFYNNEISEKSEIFDDQFSVERPDGSNFTLKIRSTKLEDSAMYFCASSRQGNGSPLHFGNGTRLTVT.

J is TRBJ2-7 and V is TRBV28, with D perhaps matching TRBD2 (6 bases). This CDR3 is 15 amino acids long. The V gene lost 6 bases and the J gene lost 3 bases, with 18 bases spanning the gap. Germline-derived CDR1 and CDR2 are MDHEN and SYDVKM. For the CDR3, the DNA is TGTGCCAGCAGCCACGGCGGGGCCATTGTCTACGAGCAGTACTTC. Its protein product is CASSHGGAIVYEQYF.

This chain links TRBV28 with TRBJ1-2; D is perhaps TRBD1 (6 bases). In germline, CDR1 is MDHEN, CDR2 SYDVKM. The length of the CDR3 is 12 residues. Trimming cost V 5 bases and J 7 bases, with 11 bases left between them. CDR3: CASSRGGLGYTF. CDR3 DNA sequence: TGTGCCAGCAGTCGCGGGGGGCTTGGCTACACCTTC.

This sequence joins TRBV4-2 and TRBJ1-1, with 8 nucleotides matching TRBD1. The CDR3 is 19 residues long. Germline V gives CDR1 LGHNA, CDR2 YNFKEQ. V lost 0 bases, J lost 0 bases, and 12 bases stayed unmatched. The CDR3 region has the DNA TGTGCCAGCAGCCAAGAAGGTTGGCAGGGGGCAGGGGTGAACACTGAAGCTTTCTTT. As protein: CASSQEGWQGAGVNTEAFF.

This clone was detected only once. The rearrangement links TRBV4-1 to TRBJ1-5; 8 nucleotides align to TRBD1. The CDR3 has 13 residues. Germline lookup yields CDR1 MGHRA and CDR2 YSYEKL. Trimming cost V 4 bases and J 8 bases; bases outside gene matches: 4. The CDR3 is CASSRNRGEPQHF. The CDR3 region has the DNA TGCGCCAGCAGCCGGAACAGGGGGGAGCCCCAGCATTTT.

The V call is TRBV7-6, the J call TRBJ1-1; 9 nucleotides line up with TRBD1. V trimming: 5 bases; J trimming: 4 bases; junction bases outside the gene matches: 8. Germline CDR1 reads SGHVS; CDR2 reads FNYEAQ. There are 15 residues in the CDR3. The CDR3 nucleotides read TGTGCCAGCAGCGTCGGGACAGGGCCTTTCACTGAAGCTTTCTTT. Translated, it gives CASSVGTGPFTEAFF. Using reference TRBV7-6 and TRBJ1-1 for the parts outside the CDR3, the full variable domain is GAGVSQSPRYKVTKRGQDVALRCDPISGHVSLYWYRQALGQGPEFLTYFNYEAQQDKSGLPNDRFSAERPEGSISTLTIQRTEQRDSAMYRCASSVGTGPFTEAFFGQGTRLTVV.

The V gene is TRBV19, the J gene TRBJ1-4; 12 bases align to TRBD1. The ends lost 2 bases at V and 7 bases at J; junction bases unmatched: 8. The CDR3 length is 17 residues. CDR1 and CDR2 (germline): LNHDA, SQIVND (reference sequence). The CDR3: CASSIRDRGRFREKLFF. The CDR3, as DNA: TGTGCCAGTAGTATACGGGACAGGGGGCGCTTTCGTGAAAAACTGTTTTTT.

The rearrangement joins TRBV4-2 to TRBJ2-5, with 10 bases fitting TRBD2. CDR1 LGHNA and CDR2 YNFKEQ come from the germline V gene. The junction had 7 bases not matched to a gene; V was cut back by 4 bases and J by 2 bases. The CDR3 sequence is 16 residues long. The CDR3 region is CASSRTSGETQETQYF. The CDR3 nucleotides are TGTGCCAGCAGCCGCACTAGCGGGGAAACACAAGAGACCCAGTACTTC.

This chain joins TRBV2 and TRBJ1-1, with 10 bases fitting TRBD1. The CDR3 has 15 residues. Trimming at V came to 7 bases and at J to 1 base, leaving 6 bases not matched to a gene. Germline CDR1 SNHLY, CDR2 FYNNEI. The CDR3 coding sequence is TGTGCCAGCACCTCAAGGACAGGGGGGAACACTGAAGCTTTCTTT. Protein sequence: CASTSRTGGNTEAFF.

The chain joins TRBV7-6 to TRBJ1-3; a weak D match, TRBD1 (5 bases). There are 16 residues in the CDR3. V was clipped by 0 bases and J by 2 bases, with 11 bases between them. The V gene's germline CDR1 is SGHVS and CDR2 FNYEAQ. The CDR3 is CASSLAVAGTGNTIYF. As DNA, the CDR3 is TGTGCCAGCAGCTTAGCGGTGGCAGGGACTGGAAACACCATATATTTT.

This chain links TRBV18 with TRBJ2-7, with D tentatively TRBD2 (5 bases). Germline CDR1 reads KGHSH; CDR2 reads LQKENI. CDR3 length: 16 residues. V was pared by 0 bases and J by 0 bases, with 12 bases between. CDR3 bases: TGTGCCAGCTCACCACCAGGAGGTTCCATCTCCTACGAGCAGTACTTC. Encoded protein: CASSPPGGSISYEQYF.

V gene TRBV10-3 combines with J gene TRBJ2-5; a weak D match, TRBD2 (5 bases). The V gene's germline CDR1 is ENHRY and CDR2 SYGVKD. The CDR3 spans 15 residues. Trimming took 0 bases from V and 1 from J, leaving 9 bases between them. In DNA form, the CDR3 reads TGTGCCATCAGTGAGTCGAACGGAGGCCAAGAGACCCAGTACTTC. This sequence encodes CAISESNGGQETQYF.

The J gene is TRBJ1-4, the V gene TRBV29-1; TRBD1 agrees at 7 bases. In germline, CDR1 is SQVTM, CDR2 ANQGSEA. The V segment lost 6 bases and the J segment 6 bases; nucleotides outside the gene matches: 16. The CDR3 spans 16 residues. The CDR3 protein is CSVVGVPGTVDEKLFF. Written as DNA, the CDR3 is TGCAGCGTGGTAGGCGTCCCCGGGACAGTGGATGAAAAACTGTTTTTT.

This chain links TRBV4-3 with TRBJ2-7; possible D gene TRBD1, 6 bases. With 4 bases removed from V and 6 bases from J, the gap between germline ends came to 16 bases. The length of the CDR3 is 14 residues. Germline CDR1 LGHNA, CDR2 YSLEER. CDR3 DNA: TGCGCCAGCAGCCCGCAGATCCAGGGGACCGAGCAGTACTTC. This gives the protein CASSPQIQGTEQYF.

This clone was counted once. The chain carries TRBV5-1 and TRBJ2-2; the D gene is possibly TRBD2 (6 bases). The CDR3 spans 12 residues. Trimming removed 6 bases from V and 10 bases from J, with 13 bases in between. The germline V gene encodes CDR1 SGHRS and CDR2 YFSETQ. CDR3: CASTIGGLELFF. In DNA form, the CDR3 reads TGCGCCAGCACGATCGGGGGTCTGGAGCTGTTTTTT.